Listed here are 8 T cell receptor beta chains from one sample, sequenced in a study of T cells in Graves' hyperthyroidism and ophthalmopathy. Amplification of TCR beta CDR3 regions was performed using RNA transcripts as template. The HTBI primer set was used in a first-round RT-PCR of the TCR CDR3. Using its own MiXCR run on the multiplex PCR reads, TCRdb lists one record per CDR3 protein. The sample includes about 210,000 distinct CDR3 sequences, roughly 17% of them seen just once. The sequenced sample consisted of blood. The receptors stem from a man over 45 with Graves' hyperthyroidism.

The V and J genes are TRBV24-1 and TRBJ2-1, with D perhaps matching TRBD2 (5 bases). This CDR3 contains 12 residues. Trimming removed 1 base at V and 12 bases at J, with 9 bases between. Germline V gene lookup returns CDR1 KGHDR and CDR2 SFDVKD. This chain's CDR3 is CATSDFEGVQFF. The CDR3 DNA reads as TGTGCCACCAGTGATTTTGAGGGAGTGCAGTTCTTC.

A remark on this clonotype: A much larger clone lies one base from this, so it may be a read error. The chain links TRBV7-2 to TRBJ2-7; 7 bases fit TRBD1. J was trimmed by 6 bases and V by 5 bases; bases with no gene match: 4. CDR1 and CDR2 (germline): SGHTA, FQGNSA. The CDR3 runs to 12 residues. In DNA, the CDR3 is TGTGCCAGCAGCCCGACAGGGTTCGAGCAGTACTTC. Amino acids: CASSPTGFEQYF.

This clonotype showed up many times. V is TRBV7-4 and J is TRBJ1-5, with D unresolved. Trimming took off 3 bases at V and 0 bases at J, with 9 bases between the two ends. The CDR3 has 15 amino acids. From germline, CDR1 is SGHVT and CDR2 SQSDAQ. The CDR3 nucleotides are TGTGCCAGCAGCTTCGGACGGGATAGCAATCAGCCCCAGCATTTT. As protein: CASSFGRDSNQPQHF.

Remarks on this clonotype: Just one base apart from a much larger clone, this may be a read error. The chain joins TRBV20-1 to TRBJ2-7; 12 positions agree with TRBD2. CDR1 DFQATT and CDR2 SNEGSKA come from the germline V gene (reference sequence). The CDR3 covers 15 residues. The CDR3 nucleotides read TGCAGTGCTAGAGATCTAGCGGGAGGGAGATACGAGCGGTACTTC. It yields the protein CSARDLAGGRYERYF.

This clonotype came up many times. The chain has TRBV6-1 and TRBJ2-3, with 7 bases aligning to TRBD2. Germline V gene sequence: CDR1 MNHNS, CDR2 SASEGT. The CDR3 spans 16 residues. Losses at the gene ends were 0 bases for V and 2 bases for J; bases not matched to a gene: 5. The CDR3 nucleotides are TGTGCCAGCAGTGAAGCATCGGCGGGGGTCACAGATACGCAGTATTTT. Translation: CASSEASAGVTDTQYF.

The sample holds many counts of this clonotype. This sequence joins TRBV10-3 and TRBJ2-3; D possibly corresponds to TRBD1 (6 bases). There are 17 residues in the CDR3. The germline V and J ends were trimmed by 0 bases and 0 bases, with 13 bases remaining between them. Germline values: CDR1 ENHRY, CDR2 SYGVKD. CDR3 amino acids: CAISESLRGGSTDTQYF. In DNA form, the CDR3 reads TGTGCCATCAGTGAGTCGTTGAGAGGGGGAAGCACAGATACGCAGTATTTT.

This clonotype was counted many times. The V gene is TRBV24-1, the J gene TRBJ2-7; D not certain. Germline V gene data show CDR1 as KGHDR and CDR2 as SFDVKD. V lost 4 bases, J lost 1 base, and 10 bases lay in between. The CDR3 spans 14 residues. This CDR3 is CATSDSRISYEQYF. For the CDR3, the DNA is TGTGCCACCAGTGACTCCAGGATTTCCTACGAGCAGTACTTC.

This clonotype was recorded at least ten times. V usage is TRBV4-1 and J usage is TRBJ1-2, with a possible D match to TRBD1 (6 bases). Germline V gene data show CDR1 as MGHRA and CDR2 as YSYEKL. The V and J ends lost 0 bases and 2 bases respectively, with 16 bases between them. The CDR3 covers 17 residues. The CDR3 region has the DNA TGCGCCAGCAGCCAAGAGGGCCAGGGGATGTACAACTATGGCTACACCTTC. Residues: CASSQEGQGMYNYGYTF.